The clone carrying this TCR beta chain was seen only once. The entry originates in a study of cytomegalovirus exposure and HLA in healthy donors. The PCR used 60 Vbeta and 13 Jbeta primers. Original methodology: Later analysis identified 80 million to 85 million unique TCR beta chains, about 10 million shared. Assay: immunoSEQ multiplex PCR; the TCRdb copy retains only in-frame clones and omits some. V and J calls and clone size are as listed in that table; D and trimming were resolved from the DNA. The data show approximately 70,000 clones, roughly 78% seen once. Per germline, CDR1 SGDLS and CDR2 YYNGEE. Trimming took off 4 bases at V and 4 bases at J, with 12 bases between the two ends. This CDR3 region has 14 residues.

The receptor was derived from a middle-aged man in good health and CMV-seronegative. The chain has TRBV9 and TRBJ1-3; a possible D gene is TRBD1 (6 bases). The sample was PBMCs. The CDR3 DNA sequence: TGTGCCAGCAGCAGGGGGGGACCAGGAAACACCATATATTTT. Translation: CASSRGGPGNTIYF.